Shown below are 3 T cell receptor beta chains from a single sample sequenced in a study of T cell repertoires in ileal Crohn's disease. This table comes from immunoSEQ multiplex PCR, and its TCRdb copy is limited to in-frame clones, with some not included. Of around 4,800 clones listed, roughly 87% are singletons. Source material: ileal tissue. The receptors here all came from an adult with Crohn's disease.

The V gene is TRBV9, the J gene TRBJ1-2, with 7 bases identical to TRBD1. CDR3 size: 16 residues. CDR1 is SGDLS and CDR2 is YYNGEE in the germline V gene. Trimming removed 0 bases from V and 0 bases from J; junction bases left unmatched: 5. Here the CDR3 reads CASSVGGTASNYGYTF. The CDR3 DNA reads TGTGCCAGCAGCGTAGGGGGGACAGCCTCTAACTATGGCTACACCTTC.

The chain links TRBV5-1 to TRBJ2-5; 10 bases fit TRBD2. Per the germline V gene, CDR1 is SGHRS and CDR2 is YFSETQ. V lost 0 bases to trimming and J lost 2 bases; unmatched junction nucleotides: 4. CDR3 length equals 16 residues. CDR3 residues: CASSLEASGGQETQYF. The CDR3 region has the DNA TGCGCCAGCAGCTTGGAGGCTAGCGGGGGACAAGAGACCCAGTACTTC.

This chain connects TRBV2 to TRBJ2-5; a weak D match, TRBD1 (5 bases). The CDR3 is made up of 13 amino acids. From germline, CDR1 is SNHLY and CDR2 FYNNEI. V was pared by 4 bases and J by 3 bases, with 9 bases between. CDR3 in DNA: TGTGCCAGCAGTGGTGGGGCAGAAGAGACCCAGTACTTC. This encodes CASSGGAEETQYF.